The present TCR beta chain was sequenced within a study of identical twins. TCRdb ran MiXCR on the 5' RACE reads and lists one entry per CDR3 protein. The table shows hundreds of thousands of distinct CDR3 sequences, with 20% to 25% occurring only once. The V end lost 3 bases, the J end lost 3 bases, and 9 bases lay between the germline ends. CDR3 length: 13 residues. Germline V CDR1 and CDR2: MNHEY, SVGAGI. Each donor was a healthy Caucasian. There are a few counts of this clonotype. The sample was also reused in another study, on T cells expressing NK-cell markers. That paper adds: Repertoires of TCR beta were obtained from T cells sorted as CD3+CD56+NKG2C+, CD3+CD56+NKG2C- and CD3+CD56-NKG2C+. Several experiments confined sorting to alpha-beta TCR T cells with an anti-gamma-delta TCR antibody.

The chain is built from TRBV6-5 and TRBJ2-7; D is unclear. The sequencing sample was made of CD4+ T cells sorted from blood. This clonotype originated in a woman between 18 and 29 years old in good health. For the CDR3, the DNA is TGTGCCAGCAGTTATCTTAACAACTACGAGCAGTACTTC. This sequence encodes CASSYLNNYEQYF.